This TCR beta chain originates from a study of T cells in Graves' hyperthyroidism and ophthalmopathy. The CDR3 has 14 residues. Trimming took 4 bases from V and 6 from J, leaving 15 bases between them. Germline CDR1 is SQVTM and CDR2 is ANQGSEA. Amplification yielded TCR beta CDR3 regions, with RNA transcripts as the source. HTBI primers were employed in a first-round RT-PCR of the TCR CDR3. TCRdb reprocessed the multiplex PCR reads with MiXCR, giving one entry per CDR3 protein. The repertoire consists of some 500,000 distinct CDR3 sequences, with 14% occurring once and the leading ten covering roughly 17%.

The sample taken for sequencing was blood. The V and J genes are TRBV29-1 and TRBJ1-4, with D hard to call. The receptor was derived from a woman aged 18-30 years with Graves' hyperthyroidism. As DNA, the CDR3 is TGCAGCGTTGGCGTAGGACCCTCGGATGAAAAACTGTTTTTT. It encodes CSVGVGPSDEKLFF.